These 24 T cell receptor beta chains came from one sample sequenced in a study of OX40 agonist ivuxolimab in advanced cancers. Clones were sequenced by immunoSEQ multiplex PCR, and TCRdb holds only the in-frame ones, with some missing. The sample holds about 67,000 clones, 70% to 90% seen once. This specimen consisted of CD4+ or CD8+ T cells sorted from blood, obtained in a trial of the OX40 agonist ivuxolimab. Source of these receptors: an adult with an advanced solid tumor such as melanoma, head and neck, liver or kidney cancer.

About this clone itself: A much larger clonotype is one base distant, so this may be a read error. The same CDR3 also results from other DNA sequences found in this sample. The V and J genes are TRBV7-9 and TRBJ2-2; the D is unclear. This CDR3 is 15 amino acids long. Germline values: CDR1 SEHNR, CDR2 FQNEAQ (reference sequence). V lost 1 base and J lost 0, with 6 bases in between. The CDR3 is CASSLGGANTGELFF. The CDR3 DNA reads TGTGCCAGCAGCTTAGGGGGTGCGAACACCGGGGAGCTGTTTTTT.

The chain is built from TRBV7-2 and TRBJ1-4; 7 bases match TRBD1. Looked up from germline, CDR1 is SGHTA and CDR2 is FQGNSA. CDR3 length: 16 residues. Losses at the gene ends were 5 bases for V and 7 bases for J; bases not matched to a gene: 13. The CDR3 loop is CASSRSGTEVSEKLFF. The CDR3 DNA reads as TGTGCCAGCAGCCGATCCGGGACAGAAGTTAGTGAAAAACTGTTTTTT.

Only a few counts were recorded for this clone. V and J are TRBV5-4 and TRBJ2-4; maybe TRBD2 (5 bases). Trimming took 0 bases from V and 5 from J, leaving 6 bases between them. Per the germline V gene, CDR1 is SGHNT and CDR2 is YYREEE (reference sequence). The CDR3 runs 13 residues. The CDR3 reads CASSLVGENIQYF. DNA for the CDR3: TGTGCCAGCAGCTTGGTCGGGGAAAACATTCAGTACTTC.

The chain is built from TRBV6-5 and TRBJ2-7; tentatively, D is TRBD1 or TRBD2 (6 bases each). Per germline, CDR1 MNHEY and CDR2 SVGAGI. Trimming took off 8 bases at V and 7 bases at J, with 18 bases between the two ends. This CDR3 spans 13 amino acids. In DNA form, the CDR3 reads TGTGCCAGCGGCTCGTCAGAGGGGGGAGAGCAGTACTTC. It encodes CASGSSEGGEQYF.

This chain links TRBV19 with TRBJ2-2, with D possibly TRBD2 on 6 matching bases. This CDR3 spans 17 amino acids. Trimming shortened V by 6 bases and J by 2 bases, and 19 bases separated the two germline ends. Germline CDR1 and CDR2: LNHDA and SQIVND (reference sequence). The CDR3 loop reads CASRPAGGQGNTGELFF. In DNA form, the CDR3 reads TGTGCCAGTAGGCCGGCAGGAGGGCAGGGAAACACCGGGGAGCTGTTTTTT.

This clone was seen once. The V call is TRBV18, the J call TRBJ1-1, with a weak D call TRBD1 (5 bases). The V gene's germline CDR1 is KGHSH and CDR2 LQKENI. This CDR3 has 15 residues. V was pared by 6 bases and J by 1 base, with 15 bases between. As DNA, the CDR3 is TGTGCCAGCTCCCTCCGTGGGGGGGGGAACACTGAAGCTTTCTTT. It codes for CASSLRGGGNTEAFF.

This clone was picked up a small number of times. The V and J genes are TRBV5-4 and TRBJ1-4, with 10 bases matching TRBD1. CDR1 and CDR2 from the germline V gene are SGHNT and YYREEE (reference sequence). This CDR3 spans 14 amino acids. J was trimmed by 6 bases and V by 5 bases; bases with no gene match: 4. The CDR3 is CASSSGQGYEKLFF. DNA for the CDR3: TGTGCCAGCAGTTCGGGACAGGGGTATGAAAAACTGTTTTTT.

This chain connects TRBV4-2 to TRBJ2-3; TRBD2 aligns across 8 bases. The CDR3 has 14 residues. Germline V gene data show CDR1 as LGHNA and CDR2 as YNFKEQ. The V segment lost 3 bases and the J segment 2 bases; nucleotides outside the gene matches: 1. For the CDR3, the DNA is TGTGCCAGCAGCCAGGGACTAGTCACAGATACGCAGTATTTT. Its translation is CASSQGLVTDTQYF.

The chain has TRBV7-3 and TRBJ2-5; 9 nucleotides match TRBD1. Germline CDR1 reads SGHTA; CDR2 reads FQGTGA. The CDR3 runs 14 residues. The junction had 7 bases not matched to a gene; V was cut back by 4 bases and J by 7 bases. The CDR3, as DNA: TGTGCCAGCAGCTCAACAGGGGGCTATGGGACCCAGTACTTC. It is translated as CASSSTGGYGTQYF.

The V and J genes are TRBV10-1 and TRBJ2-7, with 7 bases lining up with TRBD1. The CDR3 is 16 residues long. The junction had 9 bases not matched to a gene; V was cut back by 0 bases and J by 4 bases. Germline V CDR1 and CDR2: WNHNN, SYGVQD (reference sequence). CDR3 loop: CASSESGQMGFYEQYF. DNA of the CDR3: TGCGCCAGCAGTGAGTCGGGACAGATGGGTTTTTACGAGCAGTACTTC.

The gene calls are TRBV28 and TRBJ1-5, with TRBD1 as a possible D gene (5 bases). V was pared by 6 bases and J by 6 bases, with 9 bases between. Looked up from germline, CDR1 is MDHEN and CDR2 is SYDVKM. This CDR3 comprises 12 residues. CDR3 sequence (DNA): TGTGCCAGCAGGCTTCAGGGTCAGCCCCAGCATTTT. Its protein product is CASRLQGQPQHF. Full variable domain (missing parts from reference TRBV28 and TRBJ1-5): DVKVTQSSRYLVKRTGEKVFLECVQDMDHENMFWYRQDPGLGLRLIYFSYDVKMKEKGDIPEGYSVSREKKERFSLILESASTNQTSMYLCASRLQGQPQHFGDGTRLSIL.

CDR3 sequence: CASRRARENTGELFF. In DNA form, the CDR3 reads TGTGCCAGCAGGAGAGCTCGAGAGAACACCGGGGAGCTGTTTTTT. This chain connects TRBV27 to TRBJ2-2; D is unclear. Germline assignment: CDR1 MNHEY and CDR2 SMNVEV (reference sequence). The CDR3 has 15 amino acids. Deletions cut 6 bases from V and 1 base from J, with 12 bases between.

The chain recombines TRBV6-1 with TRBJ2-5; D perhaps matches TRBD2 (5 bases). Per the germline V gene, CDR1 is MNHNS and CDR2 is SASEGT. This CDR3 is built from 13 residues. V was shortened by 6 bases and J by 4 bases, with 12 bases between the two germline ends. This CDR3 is CASRVEGGETQYF. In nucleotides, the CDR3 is TGTGCCAGCAGGGTAGAGGGCGGAGAGACCCAGTACTTC.

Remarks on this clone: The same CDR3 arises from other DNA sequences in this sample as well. The CDR3 DNA reads TGTGCCAGCAGCCAAGTCGGAGGGTCCTATAATTCACCCCTCCACTTT. Its translation is CASSQVGGSYNSPLHF. The chain joins TRBV14 to TRBJ1-6; D remains ambiguous. Germline V gene data show CDR1 as SGHDN and CDR2 as FVKESK. V gave up 1 base and J gave up 1 base, with 8 bases separating them. The CDR3 runs to 16 residues.

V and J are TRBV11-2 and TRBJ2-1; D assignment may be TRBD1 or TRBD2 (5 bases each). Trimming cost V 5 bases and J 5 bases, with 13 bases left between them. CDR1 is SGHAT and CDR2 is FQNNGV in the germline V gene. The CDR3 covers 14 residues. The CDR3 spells CASSKTGTDNEQFF. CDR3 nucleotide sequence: TGTGCCAGCAGCAAAACCGGGACGGACAATGAGCAGTTCTTC.

DNA of the CDR3: TGTGCCTGGACCCAAGGTGGCGGCTACACCTTC. This gives the protein CAWTQGGGYTF. This chain connects TRBV30 to TRBJ1-2; D is unresolved. The CDR3 totals 11 residues. Looked up from germline, CDR1 is GTSNPN and CDR2 is SVGIG (reference sequence). V was pared by 4 bases and J by 8 bases, with 11 bases between.

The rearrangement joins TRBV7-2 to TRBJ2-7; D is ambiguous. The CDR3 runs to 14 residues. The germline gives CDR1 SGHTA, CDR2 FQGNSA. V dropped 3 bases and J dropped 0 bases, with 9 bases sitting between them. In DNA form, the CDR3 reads TGTGCCAGCAGCTTGTTGGGCCACTCCTACGAGCAGTACTTC. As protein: CASSLLGHSYEQYF.

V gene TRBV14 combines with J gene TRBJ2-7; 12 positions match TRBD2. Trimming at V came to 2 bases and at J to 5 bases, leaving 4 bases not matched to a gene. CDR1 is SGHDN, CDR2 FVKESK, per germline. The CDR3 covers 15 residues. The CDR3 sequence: CASSQWTSGMDEQYF. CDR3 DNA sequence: TGTGCCAGCAGCCAATGGACTAGCGGGATGGACGAGCAGTACTTC.

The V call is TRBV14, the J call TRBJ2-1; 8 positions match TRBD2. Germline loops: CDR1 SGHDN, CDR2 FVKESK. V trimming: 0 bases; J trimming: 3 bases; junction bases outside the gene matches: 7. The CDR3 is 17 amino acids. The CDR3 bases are TGTGCCAGCAGCCAAGAATTGGCGGGAGGCGGCTACAATGAGCAGTTCTTC. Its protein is CASSQELAGGGYNEQFF.

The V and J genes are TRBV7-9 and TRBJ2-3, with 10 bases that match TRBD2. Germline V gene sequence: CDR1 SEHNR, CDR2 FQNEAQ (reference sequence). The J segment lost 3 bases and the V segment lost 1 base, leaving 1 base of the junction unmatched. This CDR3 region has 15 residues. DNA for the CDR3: TGTGCCAGCAGCTTAGGACTAGCGGGTACAGATACGCAGTATTTT. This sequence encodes CASSLGLAGTDTQYF. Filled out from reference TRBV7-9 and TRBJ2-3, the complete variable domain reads DTGVSQNPRHKITKRGQNVTFRCDPISEHNRLYWYRQTLGQGPEFLTYFQNEAQLEKSRLLSDRFSAERPKGSFSTLEIQRTEQGDSAMYLCASSLGLAGTDTQYFGPGTRLTVL.

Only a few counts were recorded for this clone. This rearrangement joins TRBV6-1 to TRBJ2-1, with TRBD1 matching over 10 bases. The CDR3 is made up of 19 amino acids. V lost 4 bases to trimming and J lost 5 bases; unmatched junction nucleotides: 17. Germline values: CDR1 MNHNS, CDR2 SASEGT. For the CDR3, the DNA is TGTGCCAGCAGTGGGCGACAGGGGGCTGTGACGGGGATAAACAATGAGCAGTTCTTC. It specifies CASSGRQGAVTGINNEQFF.

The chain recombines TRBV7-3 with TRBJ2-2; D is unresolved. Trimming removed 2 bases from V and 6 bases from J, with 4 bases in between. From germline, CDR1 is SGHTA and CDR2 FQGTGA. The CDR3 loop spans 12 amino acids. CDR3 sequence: CASSLRPGELFF. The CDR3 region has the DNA TGTGCCAGCAGCTTACGTCCCGGGGAGCTGTTTTTT.

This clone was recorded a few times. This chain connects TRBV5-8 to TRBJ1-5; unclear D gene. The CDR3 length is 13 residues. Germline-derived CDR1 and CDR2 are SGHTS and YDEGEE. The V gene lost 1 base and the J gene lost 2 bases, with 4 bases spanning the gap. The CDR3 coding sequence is TGTGCCAGCAGCTTGCGGCGCAATCAGCCCCAGCATTTT. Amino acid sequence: CASSLRRNQPQHF.

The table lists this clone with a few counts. The CDR3: CAWSVRRAGSYGYTF. DNA of the CDR3: TGTGCCTGGAGTGTACGGAGGGCAGGGAGCTATGGCTACACCTTC. The chain combines TRBV30 with TRBJ1-2; D might be TRBD1 (5 bases). The V and J ends lost 0 bases and 4 bases respectively, with 15 bases between them. This CDR3 is 15 amino acids long. Germline CDR1 is GTSNPN and CDR2 is SVGIG (reference sequence).